This T cell receptor beta chain is from a study of T cell changes during pregnancy in multiple sclerosis (dated by TCRdb to about 2019). Background for the entire study: The study examined how the T cell repertoire changed over the course of pregnancy in women with multiple sclerosis.

This clone was recorded only once. Its target antigen remains unknown. There are no base qualities to consult, and no much larger clone falls within one base. The library was made by the immunoSEQ multiplex PCR assay. What TCRdb holds here is the immuneACCESS table cut down to in-frame rearrangements. Part of the clones is not present; checked against another copy, under half of the missing clones reflect an unresolved V gene, and the others are unexplained. The sample records about 65,000 clones, 85% to 95% of which are singletons. The top ten constitute around 3.3% of the sample. Measured from the cysteine to the phenylalanine, the CDR3 is 16 residues long. The retained sequence is limited to the CDR3, 48 bases, with the frame set at the first base. V lost 2 bases and J lost 2 bases, and the count of bases not matched to a germline gene is 7. For CDR1 and CDR2, the germline V gene lists MNHEY and SVGAGI.

The chain employs TRBV6-5 and TRBJ1-1, with 8 bases aligning to TRBD1. The sequencing used CD8+ T cells from peripheral blood mononuclear cells, collected in the third trimester of pregnancy. This clonotype originated in a female donor in good health, enrolled as a control in a pregnancy study. The nucleotide sequence is TGTGCCAGCAGTTACGACGGGACAGGAGAAAACACTGAAGCTTTCTTT. Its translation is CASSYDGTGENTEAFF.